This T cell receptor (beta chain) was sequenced during a study of blood T cell repertoires in COVID-19. Looking at the study overall: Italy, Spain and the United States were the sources of the convalescent and acute COVID-19 samples. PBMCs, B-cell-depleted T cells, or T cells were the source of the cDNA or gDNA that made up the material.

As originally analysed: Estimates of nucleated cell counts were drawn from the amplification of reference gene primers. Assay: immunoSEQ multiplex PCR; the TCRdb copy retains only in-frame clones and omits some. V, J and clone size reflect that table, while D and trimming were determined from the DNA. The data show 380,000 or so clones, with over 65% seen just once and roughly 1.1% held by the top ten. Per the germline V gene, CDR1 is MNHEY and CDR2 is SMNVEV (reference sequence). The CDR3 length is 15 residues. V was pared by 7 bases and J by 4 bases, with 9 bases of the junction left unmatched. The clonotype was recovered from a human donor with acute or convalescent COVID-19. The donor label of this sample is uncertain. The chain combines TRBV27 with TRBJ2-2, with 7 bases aligning to TRBD1. Sequencing was performed on peripheral blood. The CDR3 DNA reads TGTGCCAGCAATCTTGGGACAGCCGCCACCGGGGAGCTGTTTTTT. It encodes CASNLGTAATGELFF.